This T cell receptor beta chain was identified in a study of OX40 agonist ivuxolimab in advanced cancers. About the study: Each patient was given ivuxolimab into a vein every 2 weeks, at 0.01 to 10 mg/kg.

Method: immunoSEQ multiplex PCR; TCRdb's copy keeps in-frame clones and lacks some. Altogether over 35,000 clones are present, 70% to 90% being singletons, with the ten largest covering 10% to 15%. This specimen was CD4+ or CD8+ T cells sorted from blood, taken in a trial of the OX40 agonist ivuxolimab. This clonotype was sampled from an adult with an advanced solid tumor such as melanoma, head and neck, liver or kidney cancer.

CDR3 DNA: TGCGCCAGCAGCCAAGTTACCGGGTCTAACTATGGCTACACCTTC. Translated: CASSQVTGSNYGYTF. The genes are TRBV4-3 and TRBJ1-2, with D unresolved. The CDR3 covers 15 residues. Trimming took 1 base from V and 0 from J, leaving 9 bases between them. Germline V CDR1 and CDR2: LGHNA, YSLEER.